This T cell receptor beta chain appears in the sequencing data of a study of post-analysis software for immune sequencing data. Study as a whole: Relapsing-remitting, secondary progressive and progressive-relapsing forms of multiple sclerosis all featured among disease courses.

The TCR beta cDNA libraries contained unique molecular identifiers. Researchers reported a few hundred thousand cDNA molecules coming from around 1 to 9.1 million T cells. TCRdb reprocessed the PCR reads via MiXCR and lists one record per CDR3 protein. Among hundreds of thousands of distinct CDR3 sequences listed, 25% to 30% were seen once. As regards this clonotype: Its specificity is not known.

V lost 5 bases, J lost 4 bases, and 10 bases lay in between. The length of the CDR3 is 13 residues. The study, taken as a whole, reports: Significantly lower normalized Chao1 diversity was seen in multiple sclerosis patients than in controls. Strong co-clustering by F measure linked samples that shared a preparation batch. Comparison of patients with controls showed five TRBV segments more frequent in patients, TRBV5-6, TRBV5-1 and TRBV20-1 among them.

The TCR was taken from a girl aged 10 to 17 with multiple sclerosis. The chain joins TRBV12-3 or TRBV12-4 to TRBJ2-3; D is possibly TRBD2 (5 bases). Specimen: blood. This CDR3 reads CASSPLRADTQYF. The CDR3 DNA follows: TGTGCCAGCAGTCCCCTGAGGGCAGATACGCAGTATTTT.